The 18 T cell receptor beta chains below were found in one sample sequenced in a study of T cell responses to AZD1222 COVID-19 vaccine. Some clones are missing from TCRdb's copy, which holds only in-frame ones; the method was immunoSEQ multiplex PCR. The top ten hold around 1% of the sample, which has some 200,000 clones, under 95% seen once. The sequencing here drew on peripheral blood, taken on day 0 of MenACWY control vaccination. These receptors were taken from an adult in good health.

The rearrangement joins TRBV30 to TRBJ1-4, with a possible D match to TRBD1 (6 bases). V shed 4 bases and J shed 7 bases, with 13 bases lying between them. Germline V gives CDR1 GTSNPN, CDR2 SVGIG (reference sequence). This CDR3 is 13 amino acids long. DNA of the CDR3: TGTGCCTGGACATCGGGAGGGGGTGAAAAACTGTTTTTT. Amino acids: CAWTSGGGEKLFF.

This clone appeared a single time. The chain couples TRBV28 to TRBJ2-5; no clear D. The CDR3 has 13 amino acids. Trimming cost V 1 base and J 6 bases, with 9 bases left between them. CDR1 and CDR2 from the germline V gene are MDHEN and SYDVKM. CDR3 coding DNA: TGTGCCAGCAGTTTATCCCAGCTGAAGACCCAGTACTTC. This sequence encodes CASSLSQLKTQYF.

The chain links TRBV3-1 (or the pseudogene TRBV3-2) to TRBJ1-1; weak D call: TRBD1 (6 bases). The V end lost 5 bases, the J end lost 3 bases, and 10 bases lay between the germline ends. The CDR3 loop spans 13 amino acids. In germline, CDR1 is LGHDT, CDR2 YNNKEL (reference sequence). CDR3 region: CASSLQGYTEAFF. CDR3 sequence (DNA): TGTGCCAGCAGCTTACAGGGTTACACTGAAGCTTTCTTT.

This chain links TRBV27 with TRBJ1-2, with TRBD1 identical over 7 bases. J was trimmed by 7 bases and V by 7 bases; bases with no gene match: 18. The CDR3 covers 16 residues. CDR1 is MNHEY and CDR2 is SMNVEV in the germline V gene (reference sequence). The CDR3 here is CASKVRSGTESFGYTF. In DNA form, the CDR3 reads TGTGCCAGCAAGGTACGATCCGGGACAGAAAGCTTTGGCTACACCTTC.

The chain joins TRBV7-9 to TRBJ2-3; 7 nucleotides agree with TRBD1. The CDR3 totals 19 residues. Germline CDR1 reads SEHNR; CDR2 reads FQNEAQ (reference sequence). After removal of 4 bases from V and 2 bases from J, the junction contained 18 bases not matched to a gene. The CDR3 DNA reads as TGTGCCAGCAGCTCCCAAGGTACAGACAGGGTGGTGATCACAGATACGCAGTATTTT. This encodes CASSSQGTDRVVITDTQYF.

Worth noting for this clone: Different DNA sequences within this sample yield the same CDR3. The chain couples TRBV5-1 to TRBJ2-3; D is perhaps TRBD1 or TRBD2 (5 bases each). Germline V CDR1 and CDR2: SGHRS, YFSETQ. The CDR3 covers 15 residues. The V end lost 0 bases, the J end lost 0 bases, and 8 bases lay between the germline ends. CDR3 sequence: CASSLGGLSTDTQYF. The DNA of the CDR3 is TGCGCCAGCAGCTTGGGGGGGTTAAGCACAGATACGCAGTATTTT. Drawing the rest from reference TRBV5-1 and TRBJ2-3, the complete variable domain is KAGVTQTPRYLIKTRGQQVTLSCSPISGHRSVSWYQQTPGQGLQFLFEYFSETQRNKGNFPGRFSGRQFSNSRSEMNVSTLELGDSALYLCASSLGGLSTDTQYFGPGTRLTVL.

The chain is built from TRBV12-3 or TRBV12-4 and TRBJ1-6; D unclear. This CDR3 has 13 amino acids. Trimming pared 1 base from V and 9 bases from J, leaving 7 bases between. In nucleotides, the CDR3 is TGTGCCAGCAGTTTAGATATGGTTTCACCCCTCCACTTT. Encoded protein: CASSLDMVSPLHF.

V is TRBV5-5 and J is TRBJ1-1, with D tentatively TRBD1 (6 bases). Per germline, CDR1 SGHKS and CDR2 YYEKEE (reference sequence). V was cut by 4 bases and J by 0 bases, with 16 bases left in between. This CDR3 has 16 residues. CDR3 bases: TGTGCCAGCAGCCCAACAGGGAGTATACTGAACACTGAAGCTTTCTTT. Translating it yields CASSPTGSILNTEAFF.

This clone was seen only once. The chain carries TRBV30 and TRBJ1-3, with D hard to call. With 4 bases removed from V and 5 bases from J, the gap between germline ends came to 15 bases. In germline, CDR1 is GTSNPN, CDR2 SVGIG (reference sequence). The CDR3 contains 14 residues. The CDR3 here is CAWTYSYGRNTIYF. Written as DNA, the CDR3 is TGTGCCTGGACTTACAGCTACGGGAGAAACACCATATATTTT.

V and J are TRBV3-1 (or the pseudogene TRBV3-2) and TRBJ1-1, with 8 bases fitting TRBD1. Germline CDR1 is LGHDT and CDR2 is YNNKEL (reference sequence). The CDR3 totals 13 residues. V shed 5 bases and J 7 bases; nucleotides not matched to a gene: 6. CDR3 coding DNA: TGTGCCAGCAGCTTACGGACAGGGTATGAAGCTTTCTTT. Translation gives CASSLRTGYEAFF.

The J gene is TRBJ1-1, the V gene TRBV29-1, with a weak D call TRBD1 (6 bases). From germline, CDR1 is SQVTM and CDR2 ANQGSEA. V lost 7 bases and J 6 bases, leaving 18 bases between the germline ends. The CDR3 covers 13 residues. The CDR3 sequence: CSALRGGVSEAFF. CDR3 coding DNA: TGCAGCGCCCTAAGGGGGGGGGTATCTGAAGCTTTCTTT.

In nucleotides, the CDR3 is TGTGCCAGCGGGACAGCGGTAGGTCATGGCTACACCTTC. Translating it yields CASGTAVGHGYTF. The V and J genes are TRBV27 and TRBJ1-2, with TRBD1 matching over 7 bases. Germline loops: CDR1 MNHEY, CDR2 SMNVEV (reference sequence). V trimming: 8 bases; J trimming: 6 bases; junction bases outside the gene matches: 9. The CDR3 totals 13 residues.

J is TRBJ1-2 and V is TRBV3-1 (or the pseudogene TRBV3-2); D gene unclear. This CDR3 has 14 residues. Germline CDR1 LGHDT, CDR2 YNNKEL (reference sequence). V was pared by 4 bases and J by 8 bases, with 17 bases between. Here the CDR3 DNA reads TGTGCCAGCAGCCCCCGGGCCGCCTTCGGCGGCTACACCTTC. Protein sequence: CASSPRAAFGGYTF.

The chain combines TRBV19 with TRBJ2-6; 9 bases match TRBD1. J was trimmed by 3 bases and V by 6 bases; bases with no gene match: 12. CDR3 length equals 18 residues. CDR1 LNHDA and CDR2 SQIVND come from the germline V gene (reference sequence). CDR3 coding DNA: TGTGCCAGTAGGGGGACAGGGAGCTCGTGGAATGGGGCCAACGTCCTGACTTTC. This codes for CASRGTGSSWNGANVLTF. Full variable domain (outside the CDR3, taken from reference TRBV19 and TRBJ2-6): DGGITQSPKYLFRKEGQNVTLSCEQNLNHDAMYWYRQDPGQGLRLIYYSQIVNDFQKGDIAEGYSVSREKKESFPLTVTSAQKNPTAFYLCASRGTGSSWNGANVLTFGAGSRLTVL.

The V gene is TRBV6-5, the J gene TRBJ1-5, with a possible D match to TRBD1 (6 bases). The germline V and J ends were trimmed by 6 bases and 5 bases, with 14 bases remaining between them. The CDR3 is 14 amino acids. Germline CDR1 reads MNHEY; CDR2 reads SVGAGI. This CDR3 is CASSLQGGYQPQHF. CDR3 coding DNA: TGTGCCAGCAGCCTACAGGGAGGGTATCAGCCCCAGCATTTT.

This chain's CDR3 is CASSPGQGGQPQHF. The DNA for the CDR3 is TGTGCCAGCAGCCCCGGACAGGGAGGCCAGCCCCAGCATTTT. This chain uses TRBV7-2 with TRBJ1-5, with TRBD1 identical over 8 bases. Germline lookup yields CDR1 SGHTA and CDR2 FQGNSA. The CDR3 totals 14 residues. Trimming took 5 bases from V and 7 from J; bases not matched to a gene: 7.

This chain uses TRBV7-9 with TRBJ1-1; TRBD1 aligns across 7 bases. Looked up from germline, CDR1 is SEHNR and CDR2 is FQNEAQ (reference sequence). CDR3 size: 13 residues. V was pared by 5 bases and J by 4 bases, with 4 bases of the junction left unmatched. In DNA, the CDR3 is TGTGCCAGCAGCCCCCAGGGGGTCACTGAAGCTTTCTTT. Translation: CASSPQGVTEAFF.

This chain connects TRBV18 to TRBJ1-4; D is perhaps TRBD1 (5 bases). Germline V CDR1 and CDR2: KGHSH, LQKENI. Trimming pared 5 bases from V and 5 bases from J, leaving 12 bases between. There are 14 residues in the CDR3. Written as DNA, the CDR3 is TGTGCCAGCTCATTAGACAGCTTGAATGAAAAACTGTTTTTT. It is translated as CASSLDSLNEKLFF.